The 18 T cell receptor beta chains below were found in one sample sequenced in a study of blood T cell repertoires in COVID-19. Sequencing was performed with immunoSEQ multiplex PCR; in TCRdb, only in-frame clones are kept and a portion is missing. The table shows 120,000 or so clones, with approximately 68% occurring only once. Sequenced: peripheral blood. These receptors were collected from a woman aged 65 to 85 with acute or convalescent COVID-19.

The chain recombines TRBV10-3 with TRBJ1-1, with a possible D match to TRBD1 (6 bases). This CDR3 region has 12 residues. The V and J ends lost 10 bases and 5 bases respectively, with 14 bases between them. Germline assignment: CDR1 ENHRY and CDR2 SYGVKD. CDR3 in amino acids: CATAQGKTEAFF. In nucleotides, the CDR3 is TGTGCCACGGCACAGGGCAAAACTGAAGCTTTCTTT.

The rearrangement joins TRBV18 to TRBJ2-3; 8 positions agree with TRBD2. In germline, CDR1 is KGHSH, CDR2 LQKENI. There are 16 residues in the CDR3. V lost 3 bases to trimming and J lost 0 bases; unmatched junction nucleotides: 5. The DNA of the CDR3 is TGTGCCAGCTCACCTACGGGGGGGGTGAGCACAGATACGCAGTATTTT. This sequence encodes CASSPTGGVSTDTQYF. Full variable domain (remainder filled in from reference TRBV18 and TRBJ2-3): NAGVMQNPRHLVRRRGQEARLRCSPMKGHSHVYWYRQLPEEGLKFMVYLQKENIIDESGMPKERFSAEFPKEGPSILRIQQVVRGDSAAYFCASSPTGGVSTDTQYFGPGTRLTVL.

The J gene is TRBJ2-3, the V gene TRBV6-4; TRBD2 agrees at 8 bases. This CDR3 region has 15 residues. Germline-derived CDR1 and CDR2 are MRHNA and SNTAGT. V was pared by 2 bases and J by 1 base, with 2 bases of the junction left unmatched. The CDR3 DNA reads TGTGCCAGCAGTGACCCGGGACTAGGCACAGATACGCAGTATTTT. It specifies CASSDPGLGTDTQYF.

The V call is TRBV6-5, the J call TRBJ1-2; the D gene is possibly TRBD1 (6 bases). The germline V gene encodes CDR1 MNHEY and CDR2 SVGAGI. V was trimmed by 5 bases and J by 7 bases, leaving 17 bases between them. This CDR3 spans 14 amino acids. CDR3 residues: CASSQRDTLGGYTF. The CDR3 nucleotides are TGTGCCAGCAGTCAGCGGGACACCCTCGGTGGCTACACCTTC.

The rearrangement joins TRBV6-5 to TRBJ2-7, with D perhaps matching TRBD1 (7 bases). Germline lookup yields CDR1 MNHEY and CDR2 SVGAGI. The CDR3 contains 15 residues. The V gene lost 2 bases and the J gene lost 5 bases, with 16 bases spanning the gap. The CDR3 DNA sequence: TGTGCCAGCAGTTACCGGGCAGGGGGGTTTGACGAGCAGTACTTC. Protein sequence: CASSYRAGGFDEQYF.

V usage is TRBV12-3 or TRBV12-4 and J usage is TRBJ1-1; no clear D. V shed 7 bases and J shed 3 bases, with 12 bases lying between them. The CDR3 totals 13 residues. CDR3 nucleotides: TGTGCCAGCACCCAGGAGGAGTACACTGAAGCTTTCTTT. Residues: CASTQEEYTEAFF.

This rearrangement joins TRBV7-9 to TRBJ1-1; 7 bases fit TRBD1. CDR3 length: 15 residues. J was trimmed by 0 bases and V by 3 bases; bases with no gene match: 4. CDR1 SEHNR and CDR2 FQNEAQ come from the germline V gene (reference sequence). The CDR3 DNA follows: TGTGCCAGCAGCTTGGACAGGAAGATGAACACTGAAGCTTTCTTT. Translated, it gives CASSLDRKMNTEAFF. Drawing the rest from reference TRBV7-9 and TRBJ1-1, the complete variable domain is DTGVSQNPRHKITKRGQNVTFRCDPISEHNRLYWYRQTLGQGPEFLTYFQNEAQLEKSRLLSDRFSAERPKGSFSTLEIQRTEQGDSAMYLCASSLDRKMNTEAFFGQGTRLTVV.

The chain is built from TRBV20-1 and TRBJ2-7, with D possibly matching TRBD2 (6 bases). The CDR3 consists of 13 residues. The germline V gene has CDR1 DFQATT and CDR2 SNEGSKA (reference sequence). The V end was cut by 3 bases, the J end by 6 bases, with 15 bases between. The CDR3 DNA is TGCAGTGCTAGTATTTCGGGAGCGGGCGAGCAGTACTTC. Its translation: CSASISGAGEQYF.

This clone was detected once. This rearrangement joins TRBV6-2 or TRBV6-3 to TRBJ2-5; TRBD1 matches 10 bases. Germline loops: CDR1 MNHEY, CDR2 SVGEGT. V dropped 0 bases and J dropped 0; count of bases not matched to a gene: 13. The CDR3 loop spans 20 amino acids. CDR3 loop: CASSYSESRDRGRYQETQYF. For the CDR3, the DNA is TGTGCCAGCAGTTACTCGGAGTCCCGGGACAGGGGTCGGTACCAAGAGACCCAGTACTTC.

CDR3 amino acids: CASSLGGKADSPLHF. CDR3 DNA: TGTGCCAGCAGCTTGGGGGGGAAGGCGGATTCACCCCTCCACTTT. The chain is built from TRBV11-2 and TRBJ1-6, with D perhaps TRBD1 (5 bases). V was pared by 3 bases and J by 8 bases, with 14 bases between. The CDR3 loop spans 15 amino acids. Germline V gene sequence: CDR1 SGHAT, CDR2 FQNNGV. The full variable domain, with the rest looked up from reference TRBV11-2 and TRBJ1-6, is EAGVAQSPRYKIIEKRQSVAFWCNPISGHATLYWYQQILGQGPKLLIQFQNNGVVDDSQLPKDRFSAERLKGVDSTLKIQPAKLEDSAVYLCASSLGGKADSPLHFGNGTRLTVT.

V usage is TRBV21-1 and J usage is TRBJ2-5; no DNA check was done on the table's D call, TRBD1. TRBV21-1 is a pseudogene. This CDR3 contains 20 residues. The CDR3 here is CASSSLQVHRTGEVVKTQYF. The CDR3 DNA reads TGTGCCAGCAGCAGTCTTCAGGTCCACCGGACAGGGGAGGTGGTGAAGACCCAGTACTTC.

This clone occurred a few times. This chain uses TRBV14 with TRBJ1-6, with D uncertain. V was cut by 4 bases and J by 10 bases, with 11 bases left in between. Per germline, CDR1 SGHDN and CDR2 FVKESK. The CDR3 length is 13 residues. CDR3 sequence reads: CASSPRIRSPLHF. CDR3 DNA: TGTGCCAGCAGCCCGAGAATCAGGTCACCCCTCCACTTT.

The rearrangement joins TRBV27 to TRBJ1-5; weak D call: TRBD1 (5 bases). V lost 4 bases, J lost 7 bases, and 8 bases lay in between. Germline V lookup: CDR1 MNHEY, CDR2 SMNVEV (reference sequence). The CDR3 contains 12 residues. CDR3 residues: CASSYRGQPQHF. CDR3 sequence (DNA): TGTGCCAGCAGTTACCGGGGGCAGCCCCAGCATTTT.

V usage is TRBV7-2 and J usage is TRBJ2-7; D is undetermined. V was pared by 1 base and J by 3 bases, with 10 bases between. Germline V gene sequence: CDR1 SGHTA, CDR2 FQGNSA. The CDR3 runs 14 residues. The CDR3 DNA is TGTGCCAGCAGCTTAGTGCCAGGAAGCTACGAGCAGTACTTC. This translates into CASSLVPGSYEQYF.

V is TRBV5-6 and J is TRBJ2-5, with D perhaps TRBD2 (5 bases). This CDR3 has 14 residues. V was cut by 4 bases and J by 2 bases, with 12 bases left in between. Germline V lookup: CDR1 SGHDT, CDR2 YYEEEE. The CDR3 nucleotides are TGTGCCAGCAGCCTCACGGGGATACAAGAGACCCAGTACTTC. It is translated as CASSLTGIQETQYF. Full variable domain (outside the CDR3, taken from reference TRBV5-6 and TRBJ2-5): DAGVTQSPTHLIKTRGQQVTLRCSPKSGHDTVSWYQQALGQGPQFIFQYYEEEERQRGNFPDRFSGHQFPNYSSELNVNALLLGDSALYLCASSLTGIQETQYFGPGTRLLVL.

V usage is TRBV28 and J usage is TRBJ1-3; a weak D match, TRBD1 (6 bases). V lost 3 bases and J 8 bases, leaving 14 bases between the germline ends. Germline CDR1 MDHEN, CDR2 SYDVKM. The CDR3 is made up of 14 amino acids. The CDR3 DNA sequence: TGTGCCAGCAGTTTCGGGGGGGCGCGGGACACCATATATTTT. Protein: CASSFGGARDTIYF.

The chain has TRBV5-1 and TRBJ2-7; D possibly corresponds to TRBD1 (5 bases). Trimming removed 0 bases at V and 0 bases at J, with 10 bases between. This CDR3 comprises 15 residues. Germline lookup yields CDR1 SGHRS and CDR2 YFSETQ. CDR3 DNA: TGCGCCAGCAGCTTGGAGGGGAAGAGCTCCTACGAGCAGTACTTC. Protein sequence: CASSLEGKSSYEQYF. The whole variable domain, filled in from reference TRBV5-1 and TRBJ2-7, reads KAGVTQTPRYLIKTRGQQVTLSCSPISGHRSVSWYQQTPGQGLQFLFEYFSETQRNKGNFPGRFSGRQFSNSRSEMNVSTLELGDSALYLCASSLEGKSSYEQYFGPGTRLTVT.

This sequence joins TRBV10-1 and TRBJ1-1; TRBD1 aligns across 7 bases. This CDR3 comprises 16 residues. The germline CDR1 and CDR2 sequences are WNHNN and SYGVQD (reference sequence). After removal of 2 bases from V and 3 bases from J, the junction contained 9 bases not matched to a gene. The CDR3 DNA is TGCGCCAGCAGTGAGGCAGGGGGATACGGGGACACTGAAGCTTTCTTT. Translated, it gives CASSEAGGYGDTEAFF.